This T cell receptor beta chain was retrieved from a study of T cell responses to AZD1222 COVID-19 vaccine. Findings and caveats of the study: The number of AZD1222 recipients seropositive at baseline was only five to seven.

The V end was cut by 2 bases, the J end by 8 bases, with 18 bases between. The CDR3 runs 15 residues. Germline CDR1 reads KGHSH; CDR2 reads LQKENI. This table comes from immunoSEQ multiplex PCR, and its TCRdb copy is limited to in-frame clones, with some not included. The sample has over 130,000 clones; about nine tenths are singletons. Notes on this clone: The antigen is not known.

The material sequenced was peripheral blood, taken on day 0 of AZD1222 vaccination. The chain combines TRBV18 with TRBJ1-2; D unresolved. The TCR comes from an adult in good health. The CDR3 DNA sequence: TGTGCCAGCTCACCAAACGCCAACATCGCGGGGGGCTACACCTTC. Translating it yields CASSPNANIAGGYTF.